This T cell receptor (beta chain) was recorded in a study of metastatic and nonmetastatic thyroid tumors. Using MiXCR, TCRdb re-called clones from the PCR reads. This repertoire shows 30,000 to 35,000 clones, approximately 19% found once; its top ten account for roughly 7%. The V segment lost 0 bases and the J segment 5 bases; nucleotides outside the gene matches: 5. This CDR3 has 15 residues. Per germline, CDR1 SGHRS and CDR2 YFSETQ. Not a single patient had been given any form of treatment at any point before undergoing thyroid surgery. This clone was detected ten times or more. Specimen: blood. This receptor was identified in a female donor with papillary thyroid cancer or a benign thyroid nodule (not recorded which). Some clones in this sample may be carry-over from other donors' samples. The chain links TRBV5-1 to TRBJ2-3; 8 bases agree with TRBD2. The CDR3 DNA sequence: TGCGCCAGCAGCTTGGAGCGGGGGTGGGGAGATACGCAGTATTTT. Translating gives CASSLERGWGDTQYF.